This T cell receptor beta chain was sequenced during a study of blood T cell repertoires in COVID-19. The CDR3 has 15 amino acids. Germline values: CDR1 MDHEN, CDR2 SYDVKM. V dropped 4 bases and J dropped 0 bases, with 12 bases sitting between them. The protocol was immunoSEQ multiplex PCR, while the TCRdb copy is restricted to in-frame clones and leaves out a portion. The data show more than 300,000 clones, with around 88% seen just once and under 2% held by the top ten. The rearrangement uses TRBV28 and TRBJ1-2, with D perhaps TRBD1 (5 bases). The TCR was taken from a woman aged 25 to 39 with COVID-19, enrolled during active disease. Sequenced sample: peripheral blood. The CDR3 sequence: CASSSQDRPNYGYTF. CDR3 coding DNA: TGTGCCAGCAGTTCCCAAGACAGACCTAACTATGGCTACACCTTC.